A selection of T cell receptor beta chains follows, all from one sample in a study of cytomegalovirus exposure and HLA in healthy donors. The data were produced by immunoSEQ multiplex PCR, yet TCRdb's version contains in-frame clones alone and is incomplete. The sample carries 200,000 to 250,000 clones, approximately 83% recorded once. What was sequenced was PBMCs. The receptor source for this set is a young woman in good health and CMV-seropositive. Each CDR3 is given with its conserved first and last residue. D genes are given only for firm matches. Clone size is shown for a subset of rows, as once, few, many or a class of expanded clone.

clone_size j_call d_call v_call cdr3_aa cdr3_nt
once TRBJ2-1 . TRBV11-2 CASRLARIAEQFF TGTGCCAGCAGACTGGCCCGGATTGCAGAGCAGTTCTTC
. TRBJ2-7 TRBD2 TRBV7-9 CASSLVLAGNYEQYF TGTGCCAGCAGCTTAGTACTAGCGGGAAACTACGAGCAGTACTTC
. TRBJ2-1 . TRBV7-9 CASSLDPGHEQFF TGTGCCAGCAGCTTAGATCCCGGCCATGAGCAGTTCTTC
many TRBJ1-2 . TRBV6-5 CASRPTSDYGYTF TGTGCCAGCAGACCTACTTCGGACTATGGCTACACCTTC
few TRBJ2-6 . TRBV30 CAWRGLANVLTF TGTGCCTGGAGGGGATTGGCCAACGTCCTGACTTTC
. TRBJ1-4 . TRBV5-1 CASSLGGAGNEKLFF TGCGCCAGCAGCTTGGGCGGGGCAGGGAACGAAAAACTGTTTTTT
. TRBJ2-3 TRBD1 TRBV7-9 CASSSPGQSTDTQYF TGTGCCAGCAGCTCCCCGGGACAGAGCACAGATACGCAGTATTTT
few TRBJ2-2 TRBD1 TRBV5-6 CASSLGTGRTGELFF TGTGCCAGCAGCTTGGGGACAGGGCGCACCGGGGAGCTGTTTTTT
once TRBJ2-7 . TRBV30 CAWRKLGPTDEQYF TGTGCCTGGAGAAAACTAGGACCAACCGACGAGCAGTACTTC
. TRBJ1-2 TRBD1 TRBV2 CARELDRGKDGYTF TGTGCCAGGGAATTGGACAGGGGAAAGGATGGCTACACCTTC
. TRBJ2-2 . TRBV29-1 CSVERGSSSAGGAGELFF TGCAGCGTTGAAAGAGGTTCCTCGTCGGCAGGGGGGGCCGGGGAGCTGTTTTTT
. TRBJ1-3 . TRBV4-1 CASSQSDSSGNTIYF TGCGCCAGCAGCCAGAGCGACAGCTCTGGAAACACCATATATTTT
. TRBJ1-1 . TRBV6-1 CASSWSPGPEAFF TGTGCCAGCAGTTGGTCTCCAGGCCCTGAAGCTTTCTTT
. TRBJ1-2 . TRBV27 CASSPSLGRYGYTF TGTGCCAGCAGTCCATCCCTAGGGAGGTATGGCTACACCTTC
. TRBJ2-1 . TRBV9 CASSTRTEDPSPYNEQFF TGTGCCAGCAGCACCCGGACGGAGGACCCATCTCCCTACAATGAGCAGTTCTTC
. TRBJ2-7 TRBD2 TRBV11-2 CASSPRLARPSEQYF TGTGCCAGCAGTCCTCGACTAGCGCGCCCTAGCGAGCAGTACTTC
. TRBJ2-7 TRBD2 TRBV10-3 CAMSSGGSYEQYF TGTGCCATGAGTAGCGGGGGTTCCTACGAGCAGTACTTC
. TRBJ1-1 . TRBV11-2 CASSSDTGTEAFF TGTGCCAGCAGCTCCGACACGGGCACTGAAGCTTTCTTT
. TRBJ2-7 TRBD1 TRBV28 CASSWMEGQAYEQYF TGTGCCAGCAGTTGGATGGAGGGACAGGCCTACGAGCAGTACTTC
few TRBJ1-2 . TRBV30 CAWTFRELVGYTF TGTGCCTGGACATTCAGGGAATTGGTTGGCTACACCTTC
. TRBJ2-3 . TRBV7-3 CASSLLASDTQYF TGTGCCAGCAGCTTACTAGCGTCAGATACGCAGTATTTT
. TRBJ2-2 TRBD1 TRBV27 CASSLWRIRQGVVAGELFF TGTGCCAGCAGTTTGTGGCGGATAAGACAGGGGGTCGTAGCCGGGGAGCTGTTTTTT
. TRBJ1-3 . TRBV11-2 CASSLESVSGNTIYF TGTGCCAGCAGCTTAGAGTCCGTATCTGGAAACACCATATATTTT
. TRBJ2-5 TRBD2 TRBV30 CACTGGSSLETQYF TGTGCCTGTACGGGCGGGAGCTCTCTAGAGACCCAGTACTTC
. TRBJ2-3 TRBD2 TRBV7-9 CASSPGTSAYYTDTQYF TGTGCCAGCAGCCCCGGGACTAGCGCATATTACACAGATACGCAGTATTTT
. TRBJ2-7 TRBD1 TRBV13 CASSTGAWSKEQYF TGTGCCAGCAGCACAGGGGCCTGGTCTAAGGAGCAGTACTTC
. TRBJ2-7 . TRBV5-4 CASSLELGTYEQYF TGTGCCAGCAGCTTGGAACTGGGAACCTACGAGCAGTACTTC
. TRBJ2-7 TRBD1 TRBV28 CASSFGTGSTYEQYF TGTGCCAGCAGTTTTGGGACAGGGTCGACCTACGAGCAGTACTTC
. TRBJ1-2 . TRBV4-1 CASSQPGINYGYTF TGCGCCAGCAGCCAACCGGGGATTAACTATGGCTACACCTTC
few TRBJ2-7 . TRBV29-1 CSVGGTYEQYF TGCAGCGTTGGGGGGACCTACGAGCAGTACTTC